The 32 T cell receptor beta chains below come from one sample, sequenced in a study of blood T cell repertoires in COVID-19 (dated by TCRdb to 2018 to 2021). To prepare the library, the immunoSEQ multiplex PCR assay was applied. TCRdb holds this immuneACCESS table with in-frame rearrangements only. Some clones are missing; in checked studies, unresolved V genes explain under half, and the rest has no known cause. In all, the sample holds around 350,000 clones, and approximately 86% of those were seen once. The ten largest clones take up 3% of the sample. Sequences were obtained from peripheral blood. The receptors derive from a human donor in a cohort sampled during active COVID-19.

The chain employs TRBV5-1 and TRBJ1-4; the D gene is possibly TRBD1 (6 bases). V lost 3 bases and J 4 bases, leaving 10 bases between the germline ends. This CDR3 contains 14 residues. Germline-derived CDR1 and CDR2 are SGHRS and YFSETQ. In DNA form, the CDR3 reads TGCGCCAGCAGCTATGGACAGAGTAATGAAAAACTGTTTTTT. Translating gives CASSYGQSNEKLFF.

The chain links TRBV5-4 to TRBJ2-7, with D maybe TRBD2 (7 bases). Germline V gene sequence: CDR1 SGHNT, CDR2 YYREEE (reference sequence). The CDR3 totals 13 residues. V was pared by 4 bases and J by 6 bases, with 14 bases between. CDR3 nucleotide sequence: TGTGCCAGCAGCCCGGCCGGGGGGCTCGAGCAGTACTTC. It encodes CASSPAGGLEQYF.

This rearrangement joins TRBV30 to TRBJ1-1, with D possibly being TRBD1 (5 bases). V shed 5 bases and J shed 5 bases, with 18 bases lying between them. Germline lookup yields CDR1 GTSNPN and CDR2 SVGIG (reference sequence). CDR3 length equals 14 residues. The CDR3 loop is CAWDLGTGGTEAFF. CDR3 DNA sequence: TGTGCCTGGGATCTGGGGACGGGGGGGACTGAAGCTTTCTTT. The whole variable domain, remainder taken from reference TRBV30 and TRBJ1-1, is SQTIHQWPATLVQPVGSPLSLECTVEGTSNPNLYWYRQAAGRGLQLLFYSVGIGQISSEVPQNLSASRPQDRQFILSSKKLLLSDSGFYLCAWDLGTGGTEAFFGQGTRLTVV.

The rearrangement uses TRBV9 and TRBJ1-1, with TRBD1 as a possible D gene (5 bases). Germline V gives CDR1 SGDLS, CDR2 YYNGEE. CDR3 length: 17 residues. V lost 0 bases, J lost 1 base, and 16 bases lay in between. The CDR3 protein is CASSVGGYGGKNTEAFF. As DNA, the CDR3 is TGTGCCAGCAGCGTAGGAGGTTACGGGGGGAAGAACACTGAAGCTTTCTTT. Drawing the rest from reference TRBV9 and TRBJ1-1, the complete variable domain is DSGVTQTPKHLITATGQRVTLRCSPRSGDLSVYWYQQSLDQGLQFLIQYYNGEERAKGNILERFSAQQFPDLHSELNLSSLELGDSALYFCASSVGGYGGKNTEAFFGQGTRLTVV.

This clone was detected a few times. The CDR3 sequence: CASSVTGVGNEKLFF. In DNA, the CDR3 is TGTGCCAGCAGCGTAACGGGGGTGGGTAATGAAAAACTGTTTTTT. The rearrangement joins TRBV9 to TRBJ1-4; the D gene is possibly TRBD1 (5 bases). The germline CDR1 and CDR2 sequences are SGDLS and YYNGEE. V lost 1 base to trimming and J lost 4 bases, with 11 bases between them. The CDR3 length is 15 residues.

The V and J genes are TRBV7-9 and TRBJ1-1, with D maybe TRBD1 (6 bases). Germline CDR1 reads SEHNR; CDR2 reads FQNEAQ (reference sequence). This CDR3 contains 15 residues. V was cut by 4 bases and J by 1 base, with 13 bases left in between. CDR3 in DNA: TGTGCCAGCAGCTCCCGGGACACTGGGAACACTGAAGCTTTCTTT. Translating it yields CASSSRDTGNTEAFF.

This chain connects TRBV2 to TRBJ1-2; D might be TRBD1 (5 bases). V lost 6 bases to trimming and J lost 4 bases, with 12 bases between them. The CDR3 has 13 residues. CDR1 is SNHLY, CDR2 FYNNEI, per germline. The CDR3 bases are TGTGCCAGCAGGCGGGGCTCGAGCTATGGCTACACCTTC. Encoded protein: CASRRGSSYGYTF.

V and J are TRBV28 and TRBJ1-5, with TRBD1 as a possible D gene (6 bases). Trimming cost V 2 bases and J 2 bases, with 10 bases left between them. The CDR3 totals 15 residues. Per germline, CDR1 MDHEN and CDR2 SYDVKM. The CDR3 sequence is CASSLRGAGNQPQHF. In DNA form, the CDR3 reads TGTGCCAGCAGTTTACGGGGGGCAGGCAATCAGCCCCAGCATTTT.

This rearrangement joins TRBV30 to TRBJ2-7; 9 nucleotides line up with TRBD1. The germline V gene has CDR1 GTSNPN and CDR2 SVGIG (reference sequence). The CDR3 runs 15 residues. Trimming removed 1 base from V and 6 bases from J; junction bases left unmatched: 10. The CDR3 region has the DNA TGTGCCTGGAGTGGGGACAGGGTGAGATCGCGCGAGCAGTACTTC. As protein: CAWSGDRVRSREQYF.

V is TRBV7-9 and J is TRBJ1-1; weak D call: TRBD1 (6 bases). The CDR3 is made up of 16 amino acids. Trimming removed 4 bases at V and 2 bases at J, with 17 bases between. CDR1 and CDR2 (germline): SEHNR, FQNEAQ (reference sequence). CDR3 coding DNA: TGTGCCAGCAGCTCCTACAAGGGGGGGACTAACACTGAAGCTTTCTTT. It codes for CASSSYKGGTNTEAFF.

V gene TRBV5-1 combines with J gene TRBJ1-1, with D possibly being TRBD1 (5 bases). Germline V CDR1 and CDR2: SGHRS, YFSETQ. This CDR3 is built from 15 residues. V was pared by 4 bases and J by 7 bases, with 20 bases between. The CDR3: CASSPRLGGESEAFF. In nucleotides, the CDR3 is TGCGCCAGCAGCCCACGCCTCGGGGGGGAGAGTGAAGCTTTCTTT.

The genes are TRBV2 and TRBJ1-2; 7 nucleotides line up with TRBD1. V lost 3 bases, J lost 5 bases, and 3 bases stayed unmatched. From germline, CDR1 is SNHLY and CDR2 FYNNEI. This CDR3 is 13 amino acids long. CDR3: CASSDRGTYGYTF. The DNA of the CDR3 is TGTGCCAGCAGTGACAGGGGGACTTATGGCTACACCTTC. Filled out from reference TRBV2 and TRBJ1-2, the complete variable domain reads EPEVTQTPSHQVTQMGQEVILRCVPISNHLYFYWYRQILGQKVEFLVSFYNNEISEKSEIFDDQFSVERPDGSNFTLKIRSTKLEDSAMYFCASSDRGTYGYTFGSGTRLTVV.

The V and J genes are TRBV19 and TRBJ1-2; weak D call: TRBD1 (6 bases). The V gene lost 3 bases and the J gene lost 8 bases, with 16 bases spanning the gap. Germline CDR1 is LNHDA and CDR2 is SQIVND (reference sequence). The CDR3 is 14 amino acids. The CDR3 DNA is TGTGCCAGTAGTATTCAGCAGGCCCAGGGGGGCTACACCTTC. It translates to CASSIQQAQGGYTF.

The genes are TRBV12-1 and TRBJ2-7; the listed D gene, TRBD1, was not tested against the DNA. TRBV12-1 is shown as a pseudogene. There are 20 residues in the CDR3. CDR3 protein: CASITPPGTGVVWMVREQYF. For the CDR3, the DNA is TGTGCCAGCATAACCCCCCCCGGGACAGGAGTAGTGTGGATGGTGAGGGAGCAGTACTTC.

The rearrangement links TRBV12-3 or TRBV12-4 to TRBJ1-1; TRBD1 matches 7 bases. This CDR3 spans 13 amino acids. V shed 6 bases, J shed 4 bases, and the junction held 5 bases outside the gene matches. The CDR3 DNA reads TGTGCCAGCAGGACAGGGAGAGGCACTGAAGCTTTCTTT. It encodes CASRTGRGTEAFF.

V and J are TRBV18 and TRBJ2-1, with 10 bases fitting TRBD2. The ends lost 3 bases at V and 5 bases at J; junction bases unmatched: 10. Germline CDR1 KGHSH, CDR2 LQKENI. CDR3 length: 17 residues. The CDR3 DNA is TGTGCCAGCTCACCGGATGGACTAGCGGAATACCACAATGAGCAGTTCTTC. As protein: CASSPDGLAEYHNEQFF.

The CDR3, as DNA: TGTGCCAGCAGTTTTCGGGAAATGAACACTGAAGCTTTCTTT. It codes for CASSFREMNTEAFF. The chain carries TRBV6-5 and TRBJ1-1; no firm D call. CDR1 is MNHEY, CDR2 SVGAGI, per germline. The germline V and J ends were trimmed by 4 bases and 0 bases, with 9 bases remaining between them. This CDR3 is 14 amino acids long.

This clone was counted once. The rearrangement joins TRBV2 to TRBJ2-7; the match to TRBD1 covers 11 bases. The CDR3 sequence is 14 residues long. V lost 8 bases and J lost 1; bases outside the gene matches: 4. Per the germline V gene, CDR1 is SNHLY and CDR2 is FYNNEI. CDR3 DNA sequence: TGTGCCAGCGTGGGACAGGGGGATTCCTACGAGCAGTACTTC. Amino acid sequence: CASVGQGDSYEQYF.

The V call is TRBV3-1 (or the pseudogene TRBV3-2), the J call TRBJ2-3; no reliable D call. Germline assignment: CDR1 LGHDT and CDR2 YNNKEL (reference sequence). With 0 bases removed from V and 6 bases from J, the gap between germline ends came to 10 bases. The length of the CDR3 is 14 residues. CDR3 nucleotides: TGTGCCAGCAGCCAAGACCCTCAGAGGGATACGCAGTATTTT. Its translation: CASSQDPQRDTQYF.

This clone was seen just once. The rearrangement joins TRBV19 to TRBJ1-5; 11 bases map to TRBD1. The V and J ends lost 9 bases and 7 bases, in that order; junction bases with no gene match: 8. Germline V gives CDR1 LNHDA, CDR2 SQIVND (reference sequence). The CDR3 is 14 amino acids. Here the CDR3 reads CASRVGTGGQPQHF. The CDR3 coding sequence is TGTGCCAGCAGAGTTGGGACAGGGGGACAGCCCCAGCATTTT.

This sequence joins TRBV5-1 and TRBJ1-2, with 8 bases identical to TRBD1. In germline, CDR1 is SGHRS, CDR2 YFSETQ. The CDR3 runs to 14 residues. V lost 4 bases to trimming and J lost 7 bases; unmatched junction nucleotides: 9. The CDR3: CASSPSDRGGGYTF. CDR3 bases: TGCGCCAGCAGCCCCAGCGACAGGGGAGGTGGCTACACCTTC.

This clone was recorded only once. The J gene is TRBJ2-7, the V gene TRBV5-1; possibly TRBD1 for D (5 bases). Trimming removed 0 bases at V and 2 bases at J, with 9 bases between. Looked up from germline, CDR1 is SGHRS and CDR2 is YFSETQ. The CDR3 covers 14 residues. Here the CDR3 reads CASSLVGVPYEQYF. As DNA, the CDR3 is TGCGCCAGCAGCTTGGTAGGGGTACCCTACGAGCAGTACTTC.

This chain uses TRBV27 with TRBJ2-3; 13 bases fit TRBD2. The CDR3 extends over 15 amino acids. Looked up from germline, CDR1 is MNHEY and CDR2 is SMNVEV (reference sequence). V dropped 8 bases and J dropped 7; count of bases not matched to a gene: 9. The CDR3 bases are TGTGCCAGCGACCGACTAGCGGGAGGTTGGAATACGCAGTATTTT. As protein: CASDRLAGGWNTQYF.

The chain carries TRBV11-3 and TRBJ2-1; TRBD2 matches at 14 bases. Germline CDR1 reads SGHNT; CDR2 reads YENEEA. CDR3 length: 17 residues. V shed 5 bases, J shed 8 bases, and the junction held 11 bases outside the gene matches. The CDR3: CASSIRGTSGSIYEQFF. DNA for the CDR3: TGTGCCAGCAGCATCAGAGGGACTAGCGGGAGTATCTATGAGCAGTTCTTC. The entire variable domain, with the rest obtained from reference TRBV11-3 and TRBJ2-1, is as follows: EAGVVQSPRYKIIEKKQPVAFWCNPISGHNTLYWYLQNLGQGPELLIRYENEEAVDDSQLPKDRFSAERLKGVDSTLKIQPAELGDSAVYLCASSIRGTSGSIYEQFFGPGTRLTVL.

The chain couples TRBV19 to TRBJ2-5, with 10 positions matching TRBD2. Per germline, CDR1 LNHDA and CDR2 SQIVND (reference sequence). CDR3 length: 16 amino acids. V was pared by 3 bases and J by 4 bases, with 8 bases of the junction left unmatched. CDR3: CASSIGLAVGGETQYF. CDR3 sequence (DNA): TGTGCCAGTAGTATCGGACTAGCGGTAGGGGGAGAGACCCAGTACTTC.

J is TRBJ2-2 and V is TRBV5-1; 8 nucleotides align to TRBD2. Losses at the gene ends were 0 bases for V and 6 bases for J; bases not matched to a gene: 16. The CDR3 loop spans 19 amino acids. The germline CDR1 and CDR2 sequences are SGHRS and YFSETQ. CDR3 residues: CASSLVRLAGVPLAGELFF. The CDR3 coding sequence is TGCGCCAGCAGCTTGGTGAGGCTAGCGGGTGTACCGCTGGCCGGGGAGCTGTTTTTT.

Regarding this clone: The sample contains more than one DNA sequence encoding this CDR3. J is TRBJ2-7 and V is TRBV19; a possible D gene is TRBD2 (6 bases). The V end was cut by 2 bases, the J end by 3 bases, with 11 bases between. The CDR3 totals 14 residues. The germline gives CDR1 LNHDA, CDR2 SQIVND (reference sequence). This CDR3 is CASSIRQGGYEQYF. CDR3 coding DNA: TGTGCCAGTAGTATAAGGCAGGGAGGCTACGAGCAGTACTTC.

The CDR3 spells CASSKDGLAGAPGDTDTQYF. The CDR3 nucleotides read TGTGCCAGCAGCAAAGATGGACTAGCGGGGGCCCCGGGAGACACAGATACGCAGTATTTT. The chain carries TRBV21-1 and TRBJ2-3; the table's D call TRBD2 went unverified against the DNA. TRBV21-1 is listed as a pseudogene. The CDR3 length is 20 residues.

The table lists this clone with a few counts. The chain recombines TRBV6-5 with TRBJ1-6, with a weak D call TRBD1 (5 bases). Germline CDR1 is MNHEY and CDR2 is SVGAGI. The CDR3 sequence is 15 residues long. The V end lost 0 bases, the J end lost 8 bases, and 11 bases lay between the germline ends. For the CDR3, the DNA is TGTGCCAGCAGTTACTCTATCGAAGGGGATTCACCCCTCCACTTT. Translated: CASSYSIEGDSPLHF.

The chain uses TRBV7-9 and TRBJ1-5, with D unresolved. Between the trimmed V and J ends, which lost 5 bases and 2 bases, there was a span of 13 bases. The CDR3 spans 15 residues. Germline CDR1 SEHNR, CDR2 FQNEAQ (reference sequence). CDR3 nucleotide sequence: TGTGCCAGCAGCCCCGGCGGGGTTGGCAATCAGCCCCAGCATTTT. Amino acids: CASSPGGVGNQPQHF.

This clone occurred a few times. The chain has TRBV3-1 (or the pseudogene TRBV3-2) and TRBJ2-3; TRBD1 matches 7 bases. The CDR3 is made up of 19 amino acids. From germline, CDR1 is LGHDT and CDR2 YNNKEL (reference sequence). With 1 base clipped from V and 0 bases from J, the junction kept 13 bases outside the gene matches. CDR3 bases: TGTGCCAGCAGCCAAGCTAAATACCGGGACAGCTATAGCACAGATACGCAGTATTTT. As protein: CASSQAKYRDSYSTDTQYF.

The chain recombines TRBV29-1 with TRBJ2-7, with 9 bases matching TRBD2. The ends lost 1 base at V and 0 bases at J; junction bases unmatched: 7. The CDR3 spans 16 residues. CDR1 is SQVTM, CDR2 ANQGSEA, per germline. Here the CDR3 DNA reads TGCAGCGTTGAAGGAGGGGCAGCGGGAGGCTCCTACGAGCAGTACTTC. The encoded protein is CSVEGGAAGGSYEQYF.